Shown below are 20 T cell receptor beta chains from a single sample sequenced in a study of blood T cell dynamics during melanoma immunotherapy. The protocol was immunoSEQ multiplex PCR, while the TCRdb copy is restricted to in-frame clones and leaves out a portion. This sample has 25,000 to 35,000 clones; around four fifths occur once, and the top ten carry 10%. Time point described: week 3, after first cycle of checkpoint inhibitor. Material: blood, obtained from a patient treated with checkpoint blockade. Every receptor here comes from a human donor with melanoma.

The chain recombines TRBV28 with TRBJ1-5; TRBD1 might be the D (6 bases). V was pared by 4 bases and J by 7 bases, with 20 bases between. Germline V gene lookup returns CDR1 MDHEN and CDR2 SYDVKM. The CDR3 is 16 residues long. The CDR3 DNA is TGTGCCAGCAGTTCCGTTGGACAGTTAGCACAACAGCCCCAGCATTTT. Its translation is CASSSVGQLAQQPQHF.

This chain connects TRBV27 to TRBJ2-7; D is possibly TRBD2 (5 bases). There are 18 residues in the CDR3. V lost 0 bases and J 4 bases, leaving 22 bases between the germline ends. Germline V gene sequence: CDR1 MNHEY, CDR2 SMNVEV (reference sequence). The CDR3, as DNA: TGTGCCAGCAGTTTATCGGGAGTCGGGATCCCGGTTCGGTACGAGCAGTACTTC. Translating it yields CASSLSGVGIPVRYEQYF.

V usage is TRBV11-3 and J usage is TRBJ2-5; possible D gene TRBD2, 6 bases. Trimming left V 4 bases short and J 1 base short, with 10 bases between. CDR1 and CDR2 from the germline V gene are SGHNT and YENEEA. This CDR3 is built from 14 residues. CDR3 protein: CASSYAGPQETQYF. The CDR3 nucleotides are TGTGCCAGCAGCTACGCGGGACCCCAAGAGACCCAGTACTTC.

This chain joins TRBV10-2 and TRBJ1-1, with D possibly matching TRBD1 (5 bases). Per the germline V gene, CDR1 is WSHSY and CDR2 is SAAADI. This CDR3 spans 14 amino acids. Trimming cost V 2 bases and J 1 base, with 8 bases left between them. CDR3 coding DNA: TGCGCCAGCAGTGAGCAGGGCTCGAACACTGAAGCTTTCTTT. Its protein is CASSEQGSNTEAFF.

A few counts support this clone. The chain recombines TRBV5-5 with TRBJ1-2, with unresolved D. The germline gives CDR1 SGHKS, CDR2 YYEKEE (reference sequence). V was trimmed by 5 bases and J by 8 bases, leaving 19 bases between them. The CDR3 is 14 amino acids. CDR3 nucleotides: TGTGCCAGCAGTCATGGCATGGGGAGTGGGGGCTACACCTTC. Its protein is CASSHGMGSGGYTF.

The chain is built from TRBV5-8 and TRBJ1-2, with D perhaps matching TRBD1 (5 bases). Trimming removed 4 bases from V and 0 bases from J, with 13 bases in between. The CDR3 sequence is 15 residues long. CDR1 is SGHTS, CDR2 YDEGEE, per germline. The CDR3 DNA reads as TGTGCCAGCAGCCTGGTTAGGGGAGCTAACTATGGCTACACCTTC. Translating gives CASSLVRGANYGYTF.

This chain joins TRBV28 and TRBJ2-1; 9 bases fit TRBD1. Germline CDR1 and CDR2: MDHEN and SYDVKM. There are 16 residues in the CDR3. V was pared by 4 bases and J by 9 bases, with 13 bases of the junction left unmatched. CDR3 sequence (DNA): TGTGCCAGCAGTTCCCCACAGGGGGCGCCTGGCCCTGAGCAGTTCTTC. Amino acids: CASSSPQGAPGPEQFF.

The sample holds one count of this clone. The chain is built from TRBV19 and TRBJ1-5; the D gene is possibly TRBD1 (6 bases). This CDR3 contains 16 residues. The V end lost 4 bases, the J end lost 6 bases, and 19 bases lay between the germline ends. In germline, CDR1 is LNHDA, CDR2 SQIVND (reference sequence). The CDR3 DNA reads as TGTGCCAGTAGTAGCCGACAGGCGGTACTTTCTCAGCCCCAGCATTTT. It is translated as CASSSRQAVLSQPQHF.

The V and J genes are TRBV30 and TRBJ2-1; TRBD2 matches 10 bases. The CDR3 is 15 residues long. Germline V gives CDR1 GTSNPN, CDR2 SVGIG (reference sequence). Germline trimming cut 2 bases from V and 4 bases from J; bases unmatched to any gene: 5. For the CDR3, the DNA is TGTGCCTGGAGTTTAGGACTAGCGGAGTACAATGAGCAGTTCTTC. Translated: CAWSLGLAEYNEQFF.

The V and J genes are TRBV11-2 and TRBJ1-1; D is undetermined. V was shortened by 5 bases and J by 4 bases, with 11 bases between the two germline ends. The CDR3 length is 13 residues. Germline assignment: CDR1 SGHAT and CDR2 FQNNGV. The CDR3 bases are TGTGCCAGCAGCCTGGGGTTTGGCACTGAAGCTTTCTTT. This codes for CASSLGFGTEAFF.

J is TRBJ2-7 and V is TRBV30; D possibly corresponds to TRBD2 (7 bases). Germline V gene sequence: CDR1 GTSNPN, CDR2 SVGIG (reference sequence). This CDR3 spans 13 amino acids. Deletions cut 0 bases from V and 6 bases from J, with 12 bases between. The CDR3 sequence: CAWSVRRGGEQYF. The CDR3 nucleotides read TGTGCCTGGAGTGTAAGAAGGGGGGGCGAGCAGTACTTC.

The CDR3 region is CASSLDRQGLNSPLHF. For the CDR3, the DNA is TGTGCCAGCAGCTTAGATCGACAGGGCCTTAATTCACCCCTCCACTTT. This chain joins TRBV11-2 and TRBJ1-6; 7 nucleotides align to TRBD1. Per the germline V gene, CDR1 is SGHAT and CDR2 is FQNNGV. V was pared by 0 bases and J by 6 bases, with 5 bases of the junction left unmatched. The CDR3 sequence is 16 residues long.

The rearrangement joins TRBV23-1 to TRBJ2-2, with D possibly TRBD2 on 5 matching bases. TRBV23-1 is sorted into the ORF group, with uncertain function. V was shortened by 6 bases and J by 3 bases, with 20 bases between the two germline ends. This CDR3 is 17 amino acids long. CDR3 sequence: CASRLTPGKKDTGELFF. The CDR3 DNA reads as TGCGCCAGCAGGCTGACACCGGGGAAGAAGGACACCGGGGAGCTGTTTTTT.

V and J are TRBV28 and TRBJ2-1; 11 nucleotides agree with TRBD2. From germline, CDR1 is MDHEN and CDR2 SYDVKM. The CDR3 length is 19 residues. V lost 3 bases to trimming and J lost 0 bases; unmatched junction nucleotides: 10. In nucleotides, the CDR3 is TGTGCCAGCAGTTTGGTCAGTCTTCTAGCGGGAGGCTCCTACAATGAGCAGTTCTTC. It encodes CASSLVSLLAGGSYNEQFF.

J is TRBJ1-1 and V is TRBV29-1; a possible D gene is TRBD1 (6 bases). The CDR3 covers 14 residues. The V gene lost 1 base and the J gene lost 1 base, with 10 bases spanning the gap. Germline V gene sequence: CDR1 SQVTM, CDR2 ANQGSEA. CDR3: CSVEGTGRNTEAFF. The CDR3, as DNA: TGCAGCGTTGAAGGCACAGGGCGGAACACTGAAGCTTTCTTT.

This chain links TRBV7-2 with TRBJ1-6, with D maybe TRBD1 (6 bases). Germline V CDR1 and CDR2: SGHTA, FQGNSA. V shed 1 base and J shed 6 bases, with 10 bases lying between them. The CDR3 totals 15 residues. The CDR3 region is CASSLGGAGNSPLHF. DNA for the CDR3: TGTGCCAGCAGCTTAGGGGGGGCGGGTAATTCACCCCTCCACTTT.

The rearrangement joins TRBV4-2 to TRBJ2-2, with TRBD1 matching 7 bases. J gave up 6 bases and V 6 bases, and 7 bases lay outside the gene matches. Per the germline V gene, CDR1 is LGHNA and CDR2 is YNFKEQ. This CDR3 is 14 amino acids long. The CDR3: CASRRDRGAGELFF. The CDR3 nucleotides are TGTGCCAGCAGGAGGGACAGAGGCGCCGGGGAGCTGTTTTTT.

This clone has just a few counts. J is TRBJ1-6 and V is TRBV2; D not resolved. The germline gives CDR1 SNHLY, CDR2 FYNNEI. The CDR3 loop spans 12 amino acids. V was clipped by 3 bases and J by 7 bases, with 4 bases between them. CDR3 residues: CASSDDNSPLHF. The CDR3 bases are TGTGCCAGCAGTGATGACAATTCACCCCTCCACTTT.

The gene calls are TRBV30 and TRBJ2-3; D uncertain. Per the germline V gene, CDR1 is GTSNPN and CDR2 is SVGIG (reference sequence). V was trimmed by 0 bases and J by 6 bases, leaving 10 bases between them. The CDR3 extends over 13 amino acids. DNA of the CDR3: TGTGCCTGGAGTGTGGGTGGGTCCGATACGCAGTATTTT. It encodes CAWSVGGSDTQYF.

The chain employs TRBV30 and TRBJ2-5; TRBD2 matches 7 bases. The germline V gene encodes CDR1 GTSNPN and CDR2 SVGIG (reference sequence). Unmatched junction bases numbered 10, after V lost 1 base and J lost 2 bases. This CDR3 comprises 16 residues. The CDR3 loop reads CAWSGGGWSNQETQYF. In nucleotides, the CDR3 is TGTGCCTGGAGTGGGGGGGGATGGTCTAATCAAGAGACCCAGTACTTC.